The entry that follows covers one T cell receptor beta chain sequence. Its antigen is not known. UMI labels and 5' RACE were used to prepare the TRB cDNA libraries. TCRdb reprocessed the 5' RACE reads and stores each CDR3 protein as one record, lacking DNA. The sample holds about 130,000 distinct CDR3 sequences. The record originates from a study of CXCR3-negative and CXCR3-positive naive CD8 T cells. Study conclusions and caveats: CXCR3-negative naive cells had less hydrophobic TRB CDR3s than did CXCR3-positive naive cells.

The germline V gene has CDR1 SGDLS and CDR2 YYNGEE. This CDR3 spans 14 amino acids. Sequencing input: naive CXCR3+ CD8+ T cells from blood. Documented subset: CD45RO-CCR7+CD27+CD95- naive CD8+ T cells expressing CXCR3 (TNR3+). The clonotype was recovered from a human donor in good health. Some clones in this sample may be carry-over from other donors' samples. The chain has TRBV9 and TRBJ2-1; as DNA is missing, the TRBD2 call by TCRdb cannot be tested. The CDR3 loop is CASSVWDLNNEQFF.